This TCR beta chain is from a study of early T cells in non-severe SARS-CoV-2 infection. Study details: Sequencing was performed on bulk RNA from unsorted whole blood, leaving chains unpaired. Study results and limitations: VDJdb matching, biased toward anti-spike CD8 responses, missed private and CD4 specificities.

V lost 0 bases to trimming and J lost 5 bases, with 7 bases between them. From germline, CDR1 is MNHNY and CDR2 SVGAGI (reference sequence). This CDR3 is built from 13 residues. There are many counts of this clonotype. Its target is unknown. Each cDNA molecule carried a unique molecular identifier. Each CDR3 protein gets one entry after TCRdb re-called the 5' RACE reads with MiXCR. Altogether about 58,000 distinct CDR3 sequences are present, 9.5% to 15% being singletons, with the ten largest covering 10%. The specimen was whole blood. This clonotype was sampled from an adult who was a healthcare worker with PCR-confirmed SARS-CoV-2 infection or an uninfected control (not recorded which). The chain joins TRBV6-6 to TRBJ2-5, with D unresolved. The CDR3 DNA sequence: TGTGCCAGCAGTTACTCGATAGTGGAGACCCAGTACTTC. Its translation: CASSYSIVETQYF.